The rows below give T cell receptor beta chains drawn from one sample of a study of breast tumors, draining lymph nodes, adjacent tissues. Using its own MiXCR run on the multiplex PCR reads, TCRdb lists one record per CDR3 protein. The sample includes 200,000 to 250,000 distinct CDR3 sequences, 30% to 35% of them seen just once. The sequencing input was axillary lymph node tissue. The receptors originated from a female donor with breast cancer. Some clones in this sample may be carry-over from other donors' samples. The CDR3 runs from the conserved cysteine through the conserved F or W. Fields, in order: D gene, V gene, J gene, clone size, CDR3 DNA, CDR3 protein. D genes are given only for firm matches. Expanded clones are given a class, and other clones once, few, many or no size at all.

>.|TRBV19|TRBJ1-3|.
TGTGCCAGTAGGCCTCTCGGGGGTTCTGGAAACCCCAAATATTTT
CASRPLGGSGNPKYF
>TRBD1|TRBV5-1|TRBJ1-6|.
TGCGCCAGCAGCAGAACAGGGGCTAAGGGGTCACCCCTCCACTTT
CASSRTGAKGSPLHF
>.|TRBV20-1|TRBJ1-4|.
TGCAGTGCTTCTCCGGGTGCTAATGAAAAACTGTTTTTT
CSASPGANEKLFF
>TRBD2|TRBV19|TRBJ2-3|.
TGTGCCAGTAGTATGGCTAGCGGGAGGACAGATACGCAGTATTTT
CASSMASGRTDTQYF
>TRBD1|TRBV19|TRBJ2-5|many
TGTGCCAGTAGCAACCGACCGGACAGGGGGCCCCAAGAGACCCAGTACTTC
CASSNRPDRGPQETQYF
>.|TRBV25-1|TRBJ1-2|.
TGTGCCAGCAGTGACACCACGGCGCATGGCTACACCTTC
CASSDTTAHGYTF
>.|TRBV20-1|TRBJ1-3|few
TGCAGTGCTAGAGGGAGGGGCAGTGGAAACACCATATATTTT
CSARGRGSGNTIYF
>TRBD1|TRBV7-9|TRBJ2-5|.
TGTGCCAGCAGCTACCCGACAGGGGAGACCCAGTACTTC
CASSYPTGETQYF
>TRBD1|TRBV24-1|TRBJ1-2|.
TGTGCCACCAGTGATTTGGGGGGACAGGATGTTTATGGCTACACCTTC
CATSDLGGQDVYGYTF
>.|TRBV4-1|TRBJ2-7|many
TGCGCCAGCAGCCAAGGAGAACAAACCTACGAGCAGTACTTC
CASSQGEQTYEQYF
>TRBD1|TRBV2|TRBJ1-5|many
TGTGCCAGCAGTGAGGGACAGGGGATCCTCAATCAGCCCCAGCATTTT
CASSEGQGILNQPQHF
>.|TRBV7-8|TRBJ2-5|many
TGTGCCAGCAGCTTAGGGGGGCAAGAGACCCAGTACTTC
CASSLGGQETQYF
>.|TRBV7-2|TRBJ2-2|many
TGTGCCAGCAGCTTAAGATTTTTAGGAATTCAAAACGCGAACACCGGGGAGCTGTTTTTT
CASSLRFLGIQNANTGELFF
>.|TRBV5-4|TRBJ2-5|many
TGTGCCAGCAGCTTGCAACTCGGTACTGGGGAGACCCAGTACTTC
CASSLQLGTGETQYF
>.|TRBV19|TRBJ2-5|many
TGTGCCAGTAGTATAAGGGGTGGGACGGAGACCCAGTACTTC
CASSIRGGTETQYF
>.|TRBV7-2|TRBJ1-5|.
TGTGCCAGCAGCTTAGGGGGTGGCCTCTATAGCAATCAGCCCCAGCATTTT
CASSLGGGLYSNQPQHF
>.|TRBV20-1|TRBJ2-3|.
TGCAGTACTCAGACAGGGGGCGGGGGGGCCGGAGATACGCAGTATTTT
CSTQTGGGGAGDTQYF
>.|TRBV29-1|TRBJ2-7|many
TGCAGCGTCACCGGGACTTACTCCTACGAGCAGTACTTC
CSVTGTYSYEQYF
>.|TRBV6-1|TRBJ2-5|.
TGTGCCAGCAGTGAGAACACGAAAGGGACCCAGTACTTC
CASSENTKGTQYF
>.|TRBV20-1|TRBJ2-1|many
TGCAGTGCTAGAACGGGGACCGGTGGGAACAATGAGCAGTTCTTC
CSARTGTGGNNEQFF
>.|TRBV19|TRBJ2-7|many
TGTGCCAGTACCCCTGGCGGGACCTCGGACGAGCAGTACTTC
CASTPGGTSDEQYF
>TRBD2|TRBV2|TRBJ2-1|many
TGTGCCAGCATTCGGTTAGCGGGGGGTCGGAGTGAGCAGTTCTTC
CASIRLAGGRSEQFF